The TCR beta chain described here comes from a study of T cell responses to AZD1222 COVID-19 vaccine. About the research overall: Pooling of second doses given at about 4 or about 12 weeks was done.

Whole-study results and caveats: Spike-spanning, vaccine-associated CD4 TCRs were dominant at 160-218 and 743-854. Unmutated variant regions reportedly attract nearly half of all spike-specific TCRs. Following two doses of AZD1222, Spike-specific TCR breadth and depth rose.

This clone was found once. Its antigen is unknown. TCRdb keeps only in-frame clones here, not all; method: immunoSEQ multiplex PCR. The repertoire has around 77,000 clones, 80% to 90% of them found once; the top ten carry 20% to 30%. The CDR3 loop spans 14 amino acids. Germline CDR1 SGHRS, CDR2 YFSETQ. Trimming removed 1 base from V and 5 bases from J; junction bases left unmatched: 5. V usage is TRBV5-1 and J usage is TRBJ1-1; 7 bases map to TRBD1. The sample was peripheral blood, taken on day 0 of AZD1222 vaccination. The TCR originated in an adult in good health. CDR3 sequence (DNA): TGCGCCAGCAGCTTGTCAGGGGGAGGGACTGAAGCTTTCTTT. Its translation: CASSLSGGGTEAFF.